These 16 T cell receptor beta chains were all obtained from the same sample, sequenced in a study of T cells in tuberculosis (dated by TCRdb to between 2018 and 2020). Preparation of the library involved the immunoSEQ multiplex PCR assay. Imported from immuneACCESS, the table was reduced by TCRdb to in-frame sequences with V and J called. These copies leave out some clones; in studies compared against another copy, an unresolved V gene accounts for under half, and the cause of the remainder is not known. The sample contains tens of thousands of clones, approximately 95% of them found a single time. The ten largest account for 3% to 4% of the sample. Sequencing was performed on PBMCs. The source of these receptors is a donor aged 10 to 29 with latent tuberculosis or without tuberculosis infection.

This clone was detected only once. This chain connects TRBV4-3 to TRBJ2-1; maybe TRBD1 (6 bases). V was trimmed by 0 bases and J by 2 bases, leaving 14 bases between them. Looked up from germline, CDR1 is LGHNA and CDR2 is YSLEER. The CDR3 spans 17 residues. CDR3 nucleotides: TGCGCCAGCAGCCAAGATTTGGGGGCCGGGACCTACAATGAGCAGTTCTTC. Translated, it gives CASSQDLGAGTYNEQFF.

The rearrangement joins TRBV2 to TRBJ1-6; D may be TRBD1 (6 bases). CDR3 length: 14 residues. CDR1 and CDR2 from the germline V gene are SNHLY and FYNNEI. Trimming cost V 6 bases and J 7 bases, with 13 bases left between them. In nucleotides, the CDR3 is TGTGCCAGCAGGTTAGAAACAGGGAATTCACCCCTCCACTTT. It yields the protein CASRLETGNSPLHF.

The gene calls are TRBV10-3 and TRBJ1-1; D not certain. This CDR3 has 12 amino acids. Trimming took 1 base from V and 6 from J, leaving 6 bases between them. CDR1 and CDR2 from the germline V gene are ENHRY and SYGVKD. This CDR3 reads CAISELGAEAFF. CDR3 bases: TGTGCCATCAGTGAGTTGGGAGCTGAAGCTTTCTTT.

This chain connects TRBV6-1 to TRBJ1-3; D gene ambiguous. The CDR3 runs to 10 residues. V lost 6 bases, J lost 15 bases, and 12 bases lay in between. The germline V gene encodes CDR1 MNHNS and CDR2 SASEGT. CDR3 sequence: CASSDWASYF. CDR3 coding DNA: TGTGCCAGCAGCGATTGGGCCTCATATTTT.

This clone was found once. The genes are TRBV4-1 and TRBJ1-3; D perhaps matches TRBD1 (5 bases). The CDR3 totals 16 residues. The V end lost 5 bases, the J end lost 0 bases, and 14 bases lay between the germline ends. Germline CDR1 is MGHRA and CDR2 is YSYEKL. Here the CDR3 reads CASSTPGIHSGNTIYF. The CDR3 DNA reads TGCGCCAGCAGCACACCAGGGATTCACTCTGGAAACACCATATATTTT.

The V gene is TRBV5-6, the J gene TRBJ2-7; perhaps TRBD1 as D (7 bases). There are 18 residues in the CDR3. Germline values: CDR1 SGHDT, CDR2 YYEEEE. The V end was cut by 2 bases, the J end by 3 bases, with 24 bases between. Written as DNA, the CDR3 is TGTGCCAGCAGCTTCGGGCTGGGAGGCAACCAGGGGGACTACGAGCAGTACTTC. Encoded protein: CASSFGLGGNQGDYEQYF.

The gene calls are TRBV10-1 and TRBJ2-7, with 7 bases matching TRBD1. The CDR3 runs to 13 residues. V was clipped by 8 bases and J by 1 base; unmatched bases: 5. CDR1 is WNHNN and CDR2 is SYGVQD in the germline V gene (reference sequence). The chain's CDR3 is CASGDSSSYEQYF. The CDR3 bases are TGCGCCAGCGGGGACAGCTCGTCCTACGAGCAGTACTTC.

This rearrangement joins TRBV5-1 to TRBJ2-3; 9 bases align to TRBD1. V gave up 1 base and J gave up 5 bases; unmatched junction bases: 5. The CDR3 length is 15 residues. Germline V lookup: CDR1 SGHRS, CDR2 YFSETQ. In nucleotides, the CDR3 is TGCGCCAGCAGCTTGCCGGGACAGGGAATAGATACGCAGTATTTT. This gives the protein CASSLPGQGIDTQYF. Using reference TRBV5-1 and TRBJ2-3 for the parts outside the CDR3, the full variable domain is KAGVTQTPRYLIKTRGQQVTLSCSPISGHRSVSWYQQTPGQGLQFLFEYFSETQRNKGNFPGRFSGRQFSNSRSEMNVSTLELGDSALYLCASSLPGQGIDTQYFGPGTRLTVL.

The rearrangement joins TRBV6-1 to TRBJ1-1; 8 nucleotides agree with TRBD1. The germline V gene has CDR1 MNHNS and CDR2 SASEGT. V gave up 2 bases and J gave up 3 bases; unmatched junction bases: 11. The CDR3 runs 17 residues. For the CDR3, the DNA is TGTGCCAGCAGTGAATACCACAGGGGGAGGTTGGACACTGAAGCTTTCTTT. This encodes CASSEYHRGRLDTEAFF.

The CDR3 DNA reads as TGCAGCGTTGAAGACTGGGCTGGGTTTGGCGGGGAGCTGTTTTTT. This encodes CSVEDWAGFGGELFF. The chain has TRBV29-1 and TRBJ2-2; D not resolved. The CDR3 consists of 15 residues. Trimming left V 0 bases short and J 7 bases short, with 15 bases between. CDR1 SQVTM and CDR2 ANQGSEA come from the germline V gene.

V and J are TRBV18 and TRBJ1-1; the D gene is possibly TRBD1 (5 bases). Germline V lookup: CDR1 KGHSH, CDR2 LQKENI. The CDR3 has 14 amino acids. Trimming took off 4 bases at V and 6 bases at J, with 15 bases between the two ends. The CDR3 is CASSQLGTAPEAFF. The CDR3 DNA reads as TGTGCCAGCTCACAATTAGGGACTGCCCCTGAAGCTTTCTTT.

The chain combines TRBV5-4 with TRBJ2-3; D might be TRBD2 (5 bases). Trimming shortened V by 4 bases and J by 4 bases, and 16 bases separated the two germline ends. The germline gives CDR1 SGHNT, CDR2 YYREEE (reference sequence). The CDR3 is 15 amino acids. CDR3 protein: CASSTLVTEADTQYF. The CDR3, as DNA: TGTGCCAGCAGCACCCTCGTCACGGAGGCAGATACGCAGTATTTT. The whole variable domain, filled in from reference TRBV5-4 and TRBJ2-3, reads ETGVTQSPTHLIKTRGQQVTLRCSSQSGHNTVSWYQQALGQGPQFIFQYYREEENGRGNFPPRFSGLQFPNYSSELNVNALELDDSALYLCASSTLVTEADTQYFGPGTRLTVL.

The rearrangement uses TRBV10-1 and TRBJ2-7; TRBD1 is a possible D gene (8 bases). CDR3 length equals 15 residues. CDR1 WNHNN and CDR2 SYGVQD come from the germline V gene (reference sequence). Trimming pared 9 bases from V and 7 bases from J, leaving 25 bases between. CDR3 in amino acids: CARGGVDRGFSEQYF. CDR3 coding DNA: TGCGCCAGGGGAGGGGTTGACAGGGGTTTTTCTGAGCAGTACTTC.

V gene TRBV5-1 combines with J gene TRBJ1-3, with D tentatively TRBD1 (6 bases). The CDR3 length is 14 residues. CDR1 SGHRS and CDR2 YFSETQ come from the germline V gene. The V gene lost 3 bases and the J gene lost 6 bases, with 13 bases spanning the gap. The CDR3, as DNA: TGCGCCAGCAGCTCGGGACACGGTGAAAACACCATATATTTT. It specifies CASSSGHGENTIYF. Combining the CDR3 with reference TRBV5-1 and TRBJ1-3 gives the whole variable domain KAGVTQTPRYLIKTRGQQVTLSCSPISGHRSVSWYQQTPGQGLQFLFEYFSETQRNKGNFPGRFSGRQFSNSRSEMNVSTLELGDSALYLCASSSGHGENTIYFGEGSWLTVV.

This chain uses TRBV6-1 with TRBJ1-1, with D perhaps TRBD1 (5 bases). V was cut by 1 base and J by 3 bases, with 18 bases left in between. This CDR3 is 17 amino acids long. Per the germline V gene, CDR1 is MNHNS and CDR2 is SASEGT. DNA for the CDR3: TGTGCCAGCAGTGAAGTTCGGATAGGGGATCGGTACACTGAAGCTTTCTTT. Protein: CASSEVRIGDRYTEAFF.

The V and J genes are TRBV28 and TRBJ1-2; D remains unclear. The V gene's germline CDR1 is MDHEN and CDR2 SYDVKM. The V gene lost 3 bases and the J gene lost 6 bases, with 11 bases spanning the gap. This CDR3 has 13 amino acids. The CDR3 nucleotides are TGTGCCAGCAGTTTCTCCACCGGTGATGGCTACACCTTC. Protein product: CASSFSTGDGYTF.